This paragraph reports one T cell receptor (beta chain). The antigen remains undetermined. The sample has other DNA sequences that encode this CDR3 too. V was clipped by 2 bases and J by 5 bases, with 11 bases between them. Germline lookup yields CDR1 MGHDK and CDR2 SYGVNS. The CDR3 is 14 amino acids. These data belong to a study of cytomegalovirus exposure and HLA in healthy donors. Overall study results and limits: It was in a later analysis that TCR association rates were seen to vary by HLA locus, highest for DRB1 and lowest for HLA-C. For most subjects, TCR beta sequences were reported to predict HLA-A and HLA-B alleles with accuracy. Owing to their indistinguishability, certain V segments, notably TRBV6-2 and TRBV6-3, were excluded. Researchers counted around 160 TCR beta chains as cytomegalovirus-associated.

The PCR was carried out with 60 Vbeta primers and 13 Jbeta primers. Libraries were prepared by immunoSEQ multiplex PCR; TCRdb keeps only in-frame clonotypes and omits some of them. This sample carries about 140,000 clones, more than 60% of them seen once, and the ten largest clones take approximately 10%. The TCR originated in a man between 18 and 35 years old in good health and CMV-seropositive. The specimen was PBMCs. The chain links TRBV25-1 to TRBJ2-3; D gene unclear. For the CDR3, the DNA is TGTGCCAGCAGTGAAGTCAGACTTGGAGATACGCAGTATTTT. Translated: CASSEVRLGDTQYF.